What follows is one TCR beta chain and its context. Germline values: CDR1 LNHDA, CDR2 SQIVND (reference sequence). V was clipped by 3 bases and J by 7 bases, with 6 bases between them. CDR3 length: 12 residues. This record comes from a study of T cells in Graves' hyperthyroidism and ophthalmopathy. TCR beta CDR3 region amplification was performed from RNA transcripts. The TCR CDR3 was amplified in a first-round RT-PCR using the HTBI primer set. One entry per CDR3 protein results from TCRdb running MiXCR on the multiplex PCR reads. Of some 380,000 distinct CDR3 sequences detected, about 13% appear once; the ten largest clones hold less than 25%.

The chain is built from TRBV19 and TRBJ2-2; D is unclear. Sequenced: blood. The receptor was isolated from a man aged 25-45 years with Graves' hyperthyroidism that later progressed to Graves' ophthalmopathy. The CDR3 is CASSMLRGELFF. CDR3 DNA sequence: TGTGCCAGTAGTATGCTTCGCGGGGAGCTGTTTTTT. The full variable domain, completed using reference TRBV19 and TRBJ2-2, is DGGITQSPKYLFRKEGQNVTLSCEQNLNHDAMYWYRQDPGQGLRLIYYSQIVNDFQKGDIAEGYSVSREKKESFPLTVTSAQKNPTAFYLCASSMLRGELFFGEGSRLTVL.